These 8 T cell receptor beta chains were sequenced from one sample in a study of T cells in women clearing cervical HPV infection. Sequencing was performed with immunoSEQ multiplex PCR; in TCRdb, only in-frame clones are kept and a portion is missing. Its clone listing holds fewer than 35,000 clones. Sequencing input: blood buffy coat. The receptor set was obtained from a woman aged 18-69 years with a cervical HPV16 infection that either progressed to CIN3+ or cleared (not recorded which).

As to this clone: The read gets to within 3 residues of the CDR3 end, and the germline J gene fills in the rest. The chain combines TRBV5-4 with TRBJ1-2, with TRBD1 as a possible D gene (6 bases). The CDR3 extends over 15 amino acids. The germline CDR1 and CDR2 sequences are SGHNT and YYREEE (reference sequence). CDR3 sequence reads: CASTPSLRGLGGYTF. The part of the CDR3 DNA that was read is TGTGCCAGCACCCCCAGCCTCAGGGGTCTTGGAGGC.

Comments on this clone: The CDR3 extends 3 residues past the end of the read, so its final part is completed from the germline J gene. The V and J genes are TRBV7-6 and TRBJ1-5; D is uncertain. The CDR3 covers 13 residues. Trimming took off 5 bases at V and 4 bases at J, with 9 bases between the two ends. Germline V gene lookup returns CDR1 SGHVS and CDR2 FNYEAQ. This chain's CDR3 is CASSPTENQPQHF. The DNA read from the CDR3 is TGTGCCAGCAGCCCTACAGAAAATCAGCCC.

Regarding this clone: The read halts 3 residues ahead of the CDR3 end, with the missing end drawn from the germline J gene. This rearrangement joins TRBV6-2 or TRBV6-3 to TRBJ2-3; 7 positions agree with TRBD1. This CDR3 spans 15 amino acids. CDR1 is MNHEY and CDR2 is SVGEGT in the germline V gene. Partial CDR3 DNA: TGTGCCAGCAATCCTGGGACAGATAGCAATCAGCCG. Its translation is CASNPGTDSNQP. The CDR3 in full is CASNPGTDSNQPQYF.

Of note for this clone: The germline gene is not matched at one end of the junction; a read error may be the cause. The sequenced part of the CDR3 DNA is TGCGCCAGCAGCCAGACCGTTCAGGGGGCCGGGGAG. As protein: CASSQTVQGAGE. The CDR3 reads in full as CASSQTVQGAGELFF. The V call is TRBV4-2, the J call TRBJ2-2; 7 positions agree with TRBD1. The missing CDR3 end, 3 residues past where the read stops, is filled in from the germline J gene. The length of the CDR3 is 15 residues. The germline V gene encodes CDR1 LGHNA and CDR2 YNFKEQ.

Comment on this clone: Coverage ceases 3 residues before the CDR3 finishes, and the germline J gene fills in the end. The chain couples TRBV19 to TRBJ1-5; the D gene is possibly TRBD1 (6 bases). The CDR3 runs to 17 residues. V dropped 5 bases and J dropped 3 bases, with 20 bases sitting between them. Germline loops: CDR1 LNHDA, CDR2 SQIVND (reference sequence). The covered CDR3 bases are TGTGCCAGTAGTCCCCGGATTGGGGGGGGCTCCAATCAGCCC. Its protein product is CASSPRIGGGSNQP. The full-length CDR3 reads as CASSPRIGGGSNQPQHF.

A remark on this clone: The read terminates 3 residues before the CDR3 end, so the remaining end is supplied by the germline J gene. The rearrangement links TRBV7-2 to TRBJ2-7; D is possibly TRBD2 (6 bases). This CDR3 has 15 amino acids. Germline CDR1 reads SGHTA; CDR2 reads FQGNSA. Trimming stripped 6 bases from V and 4 bases from J, with 19 bases between. The covered CDR3 bases are TGTGCCAGCAGACCGCCCGGGGGTCGGGGGTACGAG. This translates into CASRPPGGRGYE. The whole CDR3 region reads CASRPPGGRGYEQYF.

For this clone: Read coverage stops 3 residues before the CDR3 terminus; the germline J gene supplies the remainder. The chain combines TRBV7-6 with TRBJ2-3; D not resolved. The germline gives CDR1 SGHVS, CDR2 FNYEAQ. The length of the CDR3 is 15 residues. The V gene lost 4 bases and the J gene lost 4 bases, with 15 bases spanning the gap. The sequenced part of the CDR3 DNA is TGTGCCAGCAGCTCAGACATCGGTCCGGCAGATACG. Translating gives CASSSDIGPADT. From start to end, the CDR3 is CASSSDIGPADTQYF.

As concerns this clone: The read stops 3 residues short of the end of the CDR3; the missing end is completed from the germline J gene. The rearrangement links TRBV20-1 to TRBJ2-7; 12 nucleotides line up with TRBD2. The CDR3 is 13 residues long. V shed 8 bases and J 6 bases; nucleotides not matched to a gene: 8. Germline loops: CDR1 DFQATT, CDR2 SNEGSKA (reference sequence). The sequenced part of the CDR3 DNA is TGCAGTTCAGGACTAGCGGGAAGCCTCGAG. Translated: CSSGLAGSLE. The CDR3, in full, reads CSSGLAGSLEQYF.